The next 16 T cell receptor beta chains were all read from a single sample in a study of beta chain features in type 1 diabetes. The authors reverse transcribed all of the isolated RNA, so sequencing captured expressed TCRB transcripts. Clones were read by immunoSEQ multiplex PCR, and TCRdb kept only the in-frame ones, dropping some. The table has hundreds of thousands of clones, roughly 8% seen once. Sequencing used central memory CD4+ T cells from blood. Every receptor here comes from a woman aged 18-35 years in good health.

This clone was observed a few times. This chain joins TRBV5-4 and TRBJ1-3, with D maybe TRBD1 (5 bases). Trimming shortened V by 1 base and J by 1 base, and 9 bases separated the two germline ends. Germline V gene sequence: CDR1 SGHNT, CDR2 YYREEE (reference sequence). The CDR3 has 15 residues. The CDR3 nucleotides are TGTGCCAGCAGCTTGTCGGGGGTTTCTGGAAACACCATATATTTT. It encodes CASSLSGVSGNTIYF. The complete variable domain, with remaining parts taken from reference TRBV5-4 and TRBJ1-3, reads ETGVTQSPTHLIKTRGQQVTLRCSSQSGHNTVSWYQQALGQGPQFIFQYYREEENGRGNFPPRFSGLQFPNYSSELNVNALELDDSALYLCASSLSGVSGNTIYFGEGSWLTVV.

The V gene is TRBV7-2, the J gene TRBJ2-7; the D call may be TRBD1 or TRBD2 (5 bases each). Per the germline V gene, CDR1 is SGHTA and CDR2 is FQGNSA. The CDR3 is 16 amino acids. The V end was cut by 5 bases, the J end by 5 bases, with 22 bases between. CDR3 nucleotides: TGTGCCAGCAGCCCCTCCTATATGGGACGCCCCCACGAGCAGTACTTC. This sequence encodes CASSPSYMGRPHEQYF. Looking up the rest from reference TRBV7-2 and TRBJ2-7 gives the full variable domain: GAGVSQSPSNKVTEKGKDVELRCDPISGHTALYWYRQSLGQGLEFLIYFQGNSAPDKSGLPSDRFSAERTGGSVSTLTIQRTQQEDSAVYLCASSPSYMGRPHEQYFGPGTRLTVT.

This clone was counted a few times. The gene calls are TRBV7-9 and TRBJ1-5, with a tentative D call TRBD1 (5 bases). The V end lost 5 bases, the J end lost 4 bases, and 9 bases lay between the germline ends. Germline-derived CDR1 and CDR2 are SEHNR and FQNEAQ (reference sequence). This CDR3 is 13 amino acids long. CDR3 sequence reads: CASSLRENQPQHF. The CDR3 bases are TGTGCCAGCAGCCTCAGGGAGAATCAGCCCCAGCATTTT.

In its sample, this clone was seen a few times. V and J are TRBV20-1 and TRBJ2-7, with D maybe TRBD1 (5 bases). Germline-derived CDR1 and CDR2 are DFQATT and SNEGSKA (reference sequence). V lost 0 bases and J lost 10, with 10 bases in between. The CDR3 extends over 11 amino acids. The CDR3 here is CSARDLTDQYF. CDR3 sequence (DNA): TGCAGTGCTAGAGACTTGACAGACCAGTACTTC.

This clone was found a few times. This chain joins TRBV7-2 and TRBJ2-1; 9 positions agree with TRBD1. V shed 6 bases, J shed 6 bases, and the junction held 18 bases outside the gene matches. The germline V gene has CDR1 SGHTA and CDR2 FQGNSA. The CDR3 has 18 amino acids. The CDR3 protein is CASSLPNRGTGLGNEQFF. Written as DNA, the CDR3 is TGTGCCAGCAGTCTACCCAATCGGGGGACAGGGCTCGGCAATGAGCAGTTCTTC.

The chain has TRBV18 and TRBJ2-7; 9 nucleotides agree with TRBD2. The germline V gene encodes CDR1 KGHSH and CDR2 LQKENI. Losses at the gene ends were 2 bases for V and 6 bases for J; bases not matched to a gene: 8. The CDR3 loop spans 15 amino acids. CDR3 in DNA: TGTGCCAGCTCACCATCGGCGGGAGGGCTCGGCGAGCAGTACTTC. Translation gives CASSPSAGGLGEQYF.

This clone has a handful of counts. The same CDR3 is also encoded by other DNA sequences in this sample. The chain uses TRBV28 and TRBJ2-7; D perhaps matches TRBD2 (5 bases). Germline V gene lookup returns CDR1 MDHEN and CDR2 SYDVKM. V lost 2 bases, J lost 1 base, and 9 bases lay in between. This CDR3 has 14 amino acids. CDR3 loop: CASSLGSPSYEQYF. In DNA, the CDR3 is TGTGCCAGCAGTTTAGGGAGTCCTTCCTACGAGCAGTACTTC.

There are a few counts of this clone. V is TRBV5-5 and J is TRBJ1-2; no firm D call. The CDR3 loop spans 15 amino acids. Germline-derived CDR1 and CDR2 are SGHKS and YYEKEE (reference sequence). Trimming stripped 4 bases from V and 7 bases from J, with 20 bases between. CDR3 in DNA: TGTGCCAGCAGCCCCGACGTGGGGAGGCTTTCTGGCTACACCTTC. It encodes CASSPDVGRLSGYTF.

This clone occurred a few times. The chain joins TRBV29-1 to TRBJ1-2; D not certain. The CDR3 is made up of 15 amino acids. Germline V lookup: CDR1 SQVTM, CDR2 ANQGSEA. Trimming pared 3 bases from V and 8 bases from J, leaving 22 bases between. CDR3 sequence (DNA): TGCAGCGTTGATTTTGGGCCATCGGGTGTGTACGGCTACACCTTC. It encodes CSVDFGPSGVYGYTF.

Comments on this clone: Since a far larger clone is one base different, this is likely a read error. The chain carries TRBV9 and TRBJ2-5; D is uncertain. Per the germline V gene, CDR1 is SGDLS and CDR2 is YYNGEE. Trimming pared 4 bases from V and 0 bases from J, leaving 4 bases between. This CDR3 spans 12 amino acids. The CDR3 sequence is CASSRNQETQYF. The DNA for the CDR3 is TGTGCCAGCAGCCGGAACCAAGAGACCCAGTACTTC.

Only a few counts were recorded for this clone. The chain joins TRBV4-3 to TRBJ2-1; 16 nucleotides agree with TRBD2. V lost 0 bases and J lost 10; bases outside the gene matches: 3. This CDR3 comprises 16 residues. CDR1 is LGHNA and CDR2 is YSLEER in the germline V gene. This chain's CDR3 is CASSQDLGLAGGEQFF. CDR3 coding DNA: TGCGCCAGCAGCCAAGATCTGGGACTAGCGGGAGGGGAGCAGTTCTTC.

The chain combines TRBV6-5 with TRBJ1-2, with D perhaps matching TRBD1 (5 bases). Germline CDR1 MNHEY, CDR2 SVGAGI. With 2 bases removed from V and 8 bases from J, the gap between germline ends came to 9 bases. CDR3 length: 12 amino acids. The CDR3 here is CASSYKGSGYTF. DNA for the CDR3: TGTGCCAGCAGTTACAAGGGGAGCGGCTACACCTTC.

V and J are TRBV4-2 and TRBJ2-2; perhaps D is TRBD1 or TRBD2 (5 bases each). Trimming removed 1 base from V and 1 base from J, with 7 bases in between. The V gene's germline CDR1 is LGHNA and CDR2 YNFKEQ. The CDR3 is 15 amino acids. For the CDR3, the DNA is TGTGCCAGCAGCCAAGGGGACGGGAACACCGGGGAGCTGTTTTTT. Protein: CASSQGDGNTGELFF.

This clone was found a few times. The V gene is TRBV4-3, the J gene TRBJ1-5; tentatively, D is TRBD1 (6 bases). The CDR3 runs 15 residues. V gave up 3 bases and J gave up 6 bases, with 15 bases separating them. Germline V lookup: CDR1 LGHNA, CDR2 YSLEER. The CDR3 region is CASSQAHRDPQPQHF. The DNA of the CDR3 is TGCGCCAGCAGCCAGGCACACAGGGATCCTCAGCCCCAGCATTTT.

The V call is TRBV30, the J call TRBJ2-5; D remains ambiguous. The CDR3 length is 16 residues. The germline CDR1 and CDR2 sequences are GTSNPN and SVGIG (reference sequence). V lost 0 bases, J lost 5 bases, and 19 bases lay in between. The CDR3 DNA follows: TGTGCCTGGAGTGTATCGGTGGGCCCCCTGTGGGAGACCCAGTACTTC. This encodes CAWSVSVGPLWETQYF.

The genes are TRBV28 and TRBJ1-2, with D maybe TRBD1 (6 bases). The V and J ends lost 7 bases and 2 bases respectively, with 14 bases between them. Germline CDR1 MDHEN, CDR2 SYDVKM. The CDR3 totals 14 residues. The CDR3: CASTPGTQNYGYTF. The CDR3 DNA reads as TGTGCCAGCACCCCCGGGACACAGAACTATGGCTACACCTTC.